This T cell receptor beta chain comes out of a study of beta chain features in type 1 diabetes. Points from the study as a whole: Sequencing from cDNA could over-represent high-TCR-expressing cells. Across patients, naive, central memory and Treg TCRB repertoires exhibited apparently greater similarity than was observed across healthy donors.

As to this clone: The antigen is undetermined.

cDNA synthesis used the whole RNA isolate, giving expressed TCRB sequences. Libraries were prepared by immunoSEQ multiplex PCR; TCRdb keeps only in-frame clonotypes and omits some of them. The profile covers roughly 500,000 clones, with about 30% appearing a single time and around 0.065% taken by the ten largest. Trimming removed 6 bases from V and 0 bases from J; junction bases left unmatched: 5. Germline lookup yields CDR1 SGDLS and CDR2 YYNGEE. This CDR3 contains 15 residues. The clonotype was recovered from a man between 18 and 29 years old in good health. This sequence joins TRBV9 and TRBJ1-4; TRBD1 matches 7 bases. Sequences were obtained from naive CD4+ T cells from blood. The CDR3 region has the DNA TGTGCCAGCACCCCGACAGGGACAACTAATGAAAAACTGTTTTTT. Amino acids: CASTPTGTTNEKLFF.